These 4 T cell receptor beta chains were all obtained from the same sample, sequenced in a study of siplizumab effects on memory and regulatory T cells. Repertoires were generated with immunoSEQ multiplex PCR, while TCRdb's copy carries only in-frame clones and drops some. The data hold about 13,000 clones, with approximately 39% observed a single time. These TCRs are of unknown antigen specificity. Researchers cocultured the mixed lymphocyte reaction cells at 37°C for 5 to 7 days. The specimen sequenced was CFSE-low (dividing) CD8+ T cells sorted from an allogeneic mixed lymphocyte reaction. Receptor source: a human donor in good health; the cells came from an allogeneic mixed lymphocyte reaction.

In its sample, this clone was seen a few times. The genes are TRBV9 and TRBJ1-4, with D perhaps TRBD1 (5 bases). The CDR3 extends over 14 amino acids. The V gene lost 0 bases and the J gene lost 3 bases, with 6 bases spanning the gap. CDR1 and CDR2 from the germline V gene are SGDLS and YYNGEE. This chain's CDR3 is CASSVGDSNEKLFF. CDR3 DNA: TGTGCCAGCAGCGTAGGGGACTCTAATGAAAAACTGTTTTTT. The full variable domain, with the rest looked up from reference TRBV9 and TRBJ1-4, is DSGVTQTPKHLITATGQRVTLRCSPRSGDLSVYWYQQSLDQGLQFLIQYYNGEERAKGNILERFSAQQFPDLHSELNLSSLELGDSALYFCASSVGDSNEKLFFGSGTQLSVL.

This clone is categorized as medium-sized. This sequence joins TRBV11-2 and TRBJ2-1; TRBD2 aligns across 7 bases. Looked up from germline, CDR1 is SGHAT and CDR2 is FQNNGV. J gave up 3 bases and V 1 base, and 6 bases lay outside the gene matches. The CDR3 is 16 residues long. DNA for the CDR3: TGTGCCAGCAGCTTAGCCGGGGGGACCCTCTACAATGAGCAGTTCTTC. It translates to CASSLAGGTLYNEQFF.

The rearrangement links TRBV30 to TRBJ2-7, with D uncertain. There are 14 residues in the CDR3. V was shortened by 3 bases and J by 7 bases, with 19 bases between the two germline ends. Germline CDR1 reads GTSNPN; CDR2 reads SVGIG (reference sequence). The CDR3 DNA reads TGTGCCTGGAGCTCAGGAGCTACCACGATGGAGCAGTACTTC. Its protein is CAWSSGATTMEQYF.

This clone was detected a few times. The chain joins TRBV4-1 to TRBJ2-7, with D possibly being TRBD2 (6 bases). The CDR3 length is 14 residues. Trimming took 4 bases from V and 3 from J, leaving 13 bases between them. CDR1 is MGHRA, CDR2 YSYEKL, per germline. In DNA, the CDR3 is TGCGCCAGCAGCCCGGGAGACTCCCTCTACGAGCAGTACTTC. It is translated as CASSPGDSLYEQYF.